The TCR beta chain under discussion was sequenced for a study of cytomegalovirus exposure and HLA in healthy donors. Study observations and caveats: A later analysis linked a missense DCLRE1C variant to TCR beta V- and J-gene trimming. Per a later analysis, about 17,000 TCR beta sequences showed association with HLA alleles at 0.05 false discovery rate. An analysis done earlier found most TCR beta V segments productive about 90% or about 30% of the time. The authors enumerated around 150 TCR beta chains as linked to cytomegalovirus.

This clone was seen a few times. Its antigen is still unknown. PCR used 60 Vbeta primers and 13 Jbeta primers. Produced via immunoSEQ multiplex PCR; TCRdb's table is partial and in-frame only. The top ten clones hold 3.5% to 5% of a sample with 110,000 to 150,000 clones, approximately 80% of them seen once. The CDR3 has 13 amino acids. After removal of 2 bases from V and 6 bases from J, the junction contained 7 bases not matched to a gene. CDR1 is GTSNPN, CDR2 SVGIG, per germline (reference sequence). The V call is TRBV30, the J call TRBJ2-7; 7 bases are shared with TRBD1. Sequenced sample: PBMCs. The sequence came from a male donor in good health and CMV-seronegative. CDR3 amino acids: CAWSPQGLSEQYF. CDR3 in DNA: TGTGCCTGGAGTCCACAGGGGCTAAGCGAGCAGTACTTC.